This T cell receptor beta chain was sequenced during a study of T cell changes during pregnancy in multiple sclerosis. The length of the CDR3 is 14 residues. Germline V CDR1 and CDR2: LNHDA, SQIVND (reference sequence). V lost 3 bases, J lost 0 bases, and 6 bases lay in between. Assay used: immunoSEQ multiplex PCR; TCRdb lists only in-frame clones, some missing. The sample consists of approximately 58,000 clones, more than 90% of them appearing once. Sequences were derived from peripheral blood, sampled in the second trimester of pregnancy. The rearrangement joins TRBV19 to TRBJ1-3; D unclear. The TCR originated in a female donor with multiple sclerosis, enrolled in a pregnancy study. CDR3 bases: TGTGCCAGTAGTATTCTGTCCTCTGGAAACACCATATATTTT. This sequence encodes CASSILSSGNTIYF.